The 22 T cell receptor beta chains listed next were all sequenced from one sample in a study of response to subunit inactivated influenza vaccine. TCRdb re-analysed the RT-PCR reads in MiXCR, keeping a single row per CDR3 protein. The data show roughly 710,000 distinct CDR3 sequences, 12% to 15% seen once. Sample: PBMCs from blood, taken 14 days before vaccination. The receptor source for this set is a man aged 50 to 59 who received an inactivated influenza vaccine.

The chain couples TRBV7-9 to TRBJ2-5; tentative D call: TRBD2 (5 bases). Germline CDR1 and CDR2: SEHNR and FQNEAQ (reference sequence). V was pared by 5 bases and J by 2 bases, with 15 bases between. The CDR3 contains 15 residues. CDR3 residues: CASSAEVRGQETQYF. The CDR3 DNA is TGTGCCAGCAGCGCAGAAGTCCGGGGACAAGAGACCCAGTACTTC. Full variable domain (remainder filled in from reference TRBV7-9 and TRBJ2-5): DTGVSQNPRHKITKRGQNVTFRCDPISEHNRLYWYRQTLGQGPEFLTYFQNEAQLEKSRLLSDRFSAERPKGSFSTLEIQRTEQGDSAMYLCASSAEVRGQETQYFGPGTRLLVL.

Ten or more counts support this clonotype. This chain links TRBV12-3 or TRBV12-4 with TRBJ2-1, with 11 bases matching TRBD2. CDR3 length equals 16 residues. With 6 bases clipped from V and 7 bases from J, the junction kept 11 bases outside the gene matches. CDR3 DNA: TGTGCCAGCAGCCGACCTACTAGCGGGAGATCGAATGAGCAGTTCTTC. This sequence encodes CASSRPTSGRSNEQFF.

The V gene is TRBV30, the J gene TRBJ2-3; 9 positions agree with TRBD1. Germline V gives CDR1 GTSNPN, CDR2 SVGIG (reference sequence). J lost 5 bases, V lost 8 bases, and 11 bases had no gene match. The CDR3 consists of 14 residues. The CDR3 loop reads CARSMGQGGDTQYF. CDR3 DNA sequence: TGTGCCAGAAGCATGGGACAGGGAGGAGATACGCAGTATTTT.

This clonotype was seen only a few times. V usage is TRBV12-3 or TRBV12-4 and J usage is TRBJ2-7; 9 bases fit TRBD1. V trimming: 7 bases; J trimming: 2 bases; junction bases outside the gene matches: 6. CDR3 size: 14 residues. The CDR3 here is CASNQDRGAYEQYF. DNA for the CDR3: TGTGCCAGCAACCAGGACAGGGGAGCCTACGAGCAGTACTTC.

The rearrangement joins TRBV5-5 to TRBJ1-6; D remains unclear. The CDR3 totals 13 residues. CDR1 and CDR2 from the germline V gene are SGHKS and YYEKEE (reference sequence). V lost 2 bases and J 12 bases, leaving 12 bases between the germline ends. The CDR3 loop reads CASSFTGGRPLHF. The CDR3 bases are TGTGCCAGCAGCTTCACGGGAGGGCGACCCCTCCACTTT.

This clonotype has just a few counts. V gene TRBV20-1 combines with J gene TRBJ2-4; 7 nucleotides align to TRBD1. The germline V gene encodes CDR1 DFQATT and CDR2 SNEGSKA (reference sequence). The CDR3 consists of 13 residues. The V segment lost 5 bases and the J segment 1 base; nucleotides outside the gene matches: 2. Here the CDR3 DNA reads TGCAGTGCTTACAGGGGTGCCAAAAACATTCAGTACTTC. It specifies CSAYRGAKNIQYF.

V gene TRBV5-1 combines with J gene TRBJ1-1, with D perhaps TRBD1 (5 bases). Looked up from germline, CDR1 is SGHRS and CDR2 is YFSETQ. V lost 4 bases and J 0 bases, leaving 13 bases between the germline ends. CDR3 length equals 15 residues. The CDR3 sequence is CASSPSGTVNTEAFF. CDR3 in DNA: TGCGCCAGCAGCCCTTCCGGGACCGTGAACACTGAAGCTTTCTTT.

This clonotype has a count of ten or more. The chain is built from TRBV7-2 and TRBJ1-1; D gene unclear. The CDR3 is 15 amino acids. Trimming removed 5 bases at V and 0 bases at J, with 13 bases between. Looked up from germline, CDR1 is SGHTA and CDR2 is FQGNSA. This CDR3 is CASSNPPGVNTEAFF. CDR3 in DNA: TGTGCCAGCAGCAATCCCCCCGGGGTGAACACTGAAGCTTTCTTT.

The table lists this clonotype with a few counts. A much larger clone lies a single base off, so this may be a read error. The chain combines TRBV20-1 with TRBJ2-5; no reliable D call. Germline lookup yields CDR1 DFQATT and CDR2 SNEGSKA (reference sequence). This CDR3 spans 15 amino acids. The CDR3 spells CSARDAQAPGEIQYF. As DNA, the CDR3 is TGCAGTGCTAGAGATGCCCAGGCCCCAGGAGAGATCCAGTACTTC.

A few counts support this clonotype. V is TRBV25-1 and J is TRBJ2-2; D possibly uses TRBD1 or TRBD2 (5 bases each). The ends were cut back, 7 bases at V and 5 bases at J, with 17 bases in the middle. CDR3 length equals 15 residues. Germline lookup yields CDR1 MGHDK and CDR2 SYGVNS. Written as DNA, the CDR3 is TGTGCCAGCATCCCCCCGGGACCGGGGACCGGGGAGCTGTTTTTT. This codes for CASIPPGPGTGELFF.

This clonotype has more than one count but fewer than ten. The V call is TRBV7-9, the J call TRBJ1-4; D is unclear. The CDR3 extends over 16 amino acids. Germline CDR1 SEHNR, CDR2 FQNEAQ (reference sequence). Trimming stripped 3 bases from V and 7 bases from J, with 18 bases between. The CDR3 region is CASSFSDRKGAEKLFF. The CDR3 nucleotides are TGTGCCAGCAGCTTCAGCGACCGTAAGGGCGCTGAAAAACTGTTTTTT.

This chain uses TRBV7-8 with TRBJ1-1; TRBD1 agrees at 11 bases. J lost 3 bases, V lost 3 bases, and 3 bases had no gene match. The germline V gene has CDR1 SGHVS and CDR2 FQNEAQ. The CDR3 extends over 15 amino acids. CDR3 region: CASSLDRGLDTEAFF. CDR3 nucleotide sequence: TGTGCCAGCAGCTTGGACAGGGGGCTTGACACTGAAGCTTTCTTT. Drawing the rest from reference TRBV7-8 and TRBJ1-1, the complete variable domain is GAGVSQSPRYKVAKRGQDVALRCDPISGHVSLFWYQQALGQGPEFLTYFQNEAQLDKSGLPSDRFFAERPEGSVSTLKIQRTQQEDSAVYLCASSLDRGLDTEAFFGQGTRLTVV.

The sample holds many counts of this clonotype. Here the CDR3 omits its conserved ending phenylalanine or tryptophan, so a read error is the likely source. The DNA is left out, because the CDR3 cannot be placed on it with certainty; the CDR3 is given as TCRdb lists it. The chain carries TRBV28 and TRBJ1-1; the table names TRBD1, a call not compared with the DNA. The germline V gene has CDR1 MDHEN and CDR2 SYDVKM. The CDR3 extends over 12 residues, inclusive of both ends. CDR3 residues: CASSLTGLMSWT.

This clonotype was counted only a few times. The V and J genes are TRBV28 and TRBJ2-7, with TRBD1 matching over 7 bases. The junction had 9 bases not matched to a gene; V was cut back by 6 bases and J by 7 bases. Germline V lookup: CDR1 MDHEN, CDR2 SYDVKM. This CDR3 is 13 amino acids long. The CDR3 sequence: CASSLTGDGEQYF. CDR3 in DNA: TGTGCCAGCAGCCTTACAGGGGATGGGGAGCAGTACTTC.

This clonotype has just a few counts. V usage is TRBV10-3 and J usage is TRBJ2-2, with a tentative D call TRBD2 (6 bases). Germline lookup yields CDR1 ENHRY and CDR2 SYGVKD. Trimming cost V 8 bases and J 2 bases, with 15 bases left between them. CDR3 length: 15 amino acids. CDR3 loop: CAIGGTPGNTGELFF. The DNA of the CDR3 is TGTGCCATCGGCGGGACGCCCGGTAACACCGGGGAGCTGTTTTTT.

This clonotype has just a few counts. V and J are TRBV5-1 and TRBJ2-1; D is possibly TRBD2 (6 bases). The CDR3 extends over 16 amino acids. Germline assignment: CDR1 SGHRS and CDR2 YFSETQ. Deletions cut 1 base from V and 2 bases from J, with 13 bases between. The CDR3 sequence: CASSLSGGGTYNEQFF. CDR3 nucleotide sequence: TGCGCCAGCAGCTTGTCGGGTGGGGGGACCTACAATGAGCAGTTCTTC.

The chain couples TRBV5-1 to TRBJ2-7; D unclear. There are 11 residues in the CDR3. From germline, CDR1 is SGHRS and CDR2 YFSETQ. The V end lost 3 bases, the J end lost 6 bases, and 7 bases lay between the germline ends. CDR3 sequence: CASSSFGEQYF. DNA of the CDR3: TGCGCCAGCAGCTCCTTTGGCGAGCAGTACTTC.

This clonotype was observed a handful of times. The chain couples TRBV28 to TRBJ2-7; D may be TRBD2 (6 bases). V was cut by 11 bases and J by 2 bases, with 19 bases left in between. Per germline, CDR1 MDHEN and CDR2 SYDVKM. The CDR3 has 14 amino acids. The CDR3 loop is CAARRLGTTYEQYF. CDR3 DNA sequence: TGTGCCGCCCGCCGACTAGGCACGACCTACGAGCAGTACTTC.

The V and J genes are TRBV6-1 and TRBJ1-2, with D hard to call. Trimming took 7 bases from V and 0 from J, leaving 9 bases between them. Germline-derived CDR1 and CDR2 are MNHNS and SASEGT. This CDR3 has 13 residues. The CDR3 region is CASKGYPNYGYTF. The CDR3 DNA reads TGTGCCAGCAAAGGGTATCCTAACTATGGCTACACCTTC.

Only a few counts were recorded for this clonotype. This rearrangement joins TRBV29-1 to TRBJ2-7; 7 bases map to TRBD2. Germline V CDR1 and CDR2: SQVTM, ANQGSEA. This CDR3 has 13 residues. The junction had 12 bases not matched to a gene; V was cut back by 7 bases and J by 6 bases. DNA for the CDR3: TGCAGCGCCCAGGGAGGGGAGGTAGGCGAGCAGTACTTC. Amino acids: CSAQGGEVGEQYF.

V gene TRBV24-1 combines with J gene TRBJ2-4; TRBD1 matches 7 bases. Trimming removed 4 bases from V and 3 bases from J; junction bases left unmatched: 8. Germline V gene lookup returns CDR1 KGHDR and CDR2 SFDVKD. The CDR3 runs 16 residues. The CDR3 coding sequence is TGTGCCACCAGTGACCGGACAGGATCGGGCAAAAACATTCAGTACTTC. Residues: CATSDRTGSGKNIQYF.

This clonotype was found a few times. The chain joins TRBV30 to TRBJ1-1, with D possibly being TRBD1 (5 bases). CDR3 size: 13 residues. Deletions cut 3 bases from V and 4 bases from J, with 12 bases between. CDR1 is GTSNPN and CDR2 is SVGIG in the germline V gene (reference sequence). CDR3 in amino acids: CAWSGGGPTEAFF. CDR3 bases: TGTGCCTGGAGCGGTGGGGGACCCACTGAAGCTTTCTTT.